The clone carrying this T cell receptor beta chain was observed a single time. The sample comes from a study of blood T cell repertoires in COVID-19. Turning to the study itself: T cells, B-cell-depleted T cells, or PBMCs supplied cDNA or gDNA.

The CDR3 sequence is 15 residues long. V was clipped by 4 bases and J by 3 bases; unmatched bases: 6. CDR1 is SGDLS and CDR2 is YYNGEE in the germline V gene. Some clones are missing from TCRdb's copy, which holds only in-frame ones; the method was immunoSEQ multiplex PCR. This table has about 250,000 clones, about 85% appearing once. This TCR was sampled from a man between 18 and 35 years old with active or convalescent COVID-19. The gene calls are TRBV9 and TRBJ2-7; TRBD2 aligns across 11 bases. Sequencing was carried out using peripheral blood. CDR3 in DNA: TGTGCCAGCAGCCCCCGACTAGCGGGACGCTACGAGCAGTACTTC. Its protein is CASSPRLAGRYEQYF.